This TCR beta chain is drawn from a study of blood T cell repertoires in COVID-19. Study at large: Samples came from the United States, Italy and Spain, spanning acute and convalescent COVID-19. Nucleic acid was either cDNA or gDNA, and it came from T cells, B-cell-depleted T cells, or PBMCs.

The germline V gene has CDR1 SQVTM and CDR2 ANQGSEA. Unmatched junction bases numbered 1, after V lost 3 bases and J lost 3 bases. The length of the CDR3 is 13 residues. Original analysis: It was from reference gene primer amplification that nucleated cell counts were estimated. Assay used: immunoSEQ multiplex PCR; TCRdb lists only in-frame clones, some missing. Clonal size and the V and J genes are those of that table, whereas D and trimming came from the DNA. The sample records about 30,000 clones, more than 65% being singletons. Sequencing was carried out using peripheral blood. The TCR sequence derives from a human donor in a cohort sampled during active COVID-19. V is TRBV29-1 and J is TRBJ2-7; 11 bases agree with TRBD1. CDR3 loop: CSVEGQGDYEQYF. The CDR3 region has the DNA TGCAGCGTTGAGGGACAGGGGGACTACGAGCAGTACTTC.